This T cell receptor beta chain was found in a study of blood T cell repertoires in COVID-19. The table came from immunoSEQ multiplex PCR; TCRdb's copy has only in-frame clones and leaves some out. The sample contains approximately 150,000 clones, 84% of which appear only once. This clone showed up just once. The CDR3 is 13 residues long. The germline V gene has CDR1 SGHRS and CDR2 YFSETQ. V lost 4 bases, J lost 4 bases, and 11 bases lay in between. The cohort comprised adults aged about 18 to 90 years residing in under 30 US areas. The study assigned cohorts using participant-reported clinical history. Cohort 3 donors counted as recovered after two negative PCRs, clearance, or resolved symptoms.

The sequenced sample consisted of PBMCs or T cells enriched from blood (not recorded which). The chain carries TRBV5-1 and TRBJ1-2, with a tentative D call TRBD1 (5 bases). This clonotype was sampled from a woman aged 50 to 60 who had recovered from COVID-19. The CDR3 loop is CASSLTVIYGYTF. For the CDR3, the DNA is TGCGCCAGCAGCCTGACAGTTATCTATGGCTACACCTTC.